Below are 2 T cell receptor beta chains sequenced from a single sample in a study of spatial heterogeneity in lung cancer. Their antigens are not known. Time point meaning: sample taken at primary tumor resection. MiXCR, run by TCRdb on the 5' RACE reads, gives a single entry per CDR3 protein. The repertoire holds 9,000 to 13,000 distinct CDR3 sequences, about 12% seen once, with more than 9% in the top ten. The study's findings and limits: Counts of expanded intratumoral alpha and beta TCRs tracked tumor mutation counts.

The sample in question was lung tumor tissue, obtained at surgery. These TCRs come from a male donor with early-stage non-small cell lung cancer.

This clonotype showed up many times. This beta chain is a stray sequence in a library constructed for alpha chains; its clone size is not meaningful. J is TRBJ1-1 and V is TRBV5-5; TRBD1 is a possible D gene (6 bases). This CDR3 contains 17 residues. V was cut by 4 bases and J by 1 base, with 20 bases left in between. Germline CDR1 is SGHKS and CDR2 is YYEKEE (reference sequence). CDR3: CASSGLREQGGNTEAFF. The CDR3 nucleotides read TGTGCCAGCAGCGGATTAAGGGAACAGGGAGGGAACACTGAAGCTTTCTTT.

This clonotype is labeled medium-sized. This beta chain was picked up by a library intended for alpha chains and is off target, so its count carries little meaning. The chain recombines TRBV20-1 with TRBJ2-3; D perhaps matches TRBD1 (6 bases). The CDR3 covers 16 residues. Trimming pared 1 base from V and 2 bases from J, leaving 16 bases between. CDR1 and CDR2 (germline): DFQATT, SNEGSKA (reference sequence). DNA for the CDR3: TGCAGTGCTAGAGGGGGGCCAGCGCCCCTCACAGATACGCAGTATTTT. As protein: CSARGGPAPLTDTQYF.